This paragraph reports one TCR beta chain. Its specificity is unknown. Production of TCR beta libraries used UMI-labeled 5' RACE as the method. TCRdb processed the 5' RACE reads again and assigns one entry to each CDR3 protein, with no DNA. The table gives roughly 18,000 distinct CDR3 sequences; the top ten clones make up 5.4% of it. The authors obtained RNA from duplicate vials, each holding about 150,000 sorted CD8+ T cells, for every subset. This entry comes from a study of human CD8 memory T cell subsets. The CDR3 length is 13 residues. CDR1 is MNHEY, CDR2 SMNVEV, per germline (reference sequence). Study-level results: Sequencing was confined to T cell receptor beta chains in the study. By Chao1 estimates, precursor exhausted T cells appeared less diverse than stem-like memory T cells.

This TCR was sampled from a human donor in good health. Sequenced input: CD8+ T cells from PBMCs. The chain uses TRBV27 and TRBJ2-7. CDR3 amino acids: CASRDRSSYEQYF.